The rows below give T cell receptor beta chains drawn from one sample of a study of radiation and T cells in renal cell carcinoma. Clones were sequenced by immunoSEQ multiplex PCR, and TCRdb holds only the in-frame ones, with some missing. Counted here are around 140,000 clones, about 88% occurring once; the ten biggest clones make up about 4%. Sequencing used blood, obtained from a patient whose treatment included radiotherapy and nephrectomy. These receptors were taken from a woman in her 70s with renal cell carcinoma. Each CDR3 is given with its conserved first and last residue. The D gene is left open where the match is weak. The listing skips clone size in some rows; elsewhere it reads once, few, many or a size class.

J	V	D	size	CDR3	DNA
TRBJ2-1	TRBV5-4	.	.	CASLAGRGVNEQFF	TGTGCCAGCCTCGCTGGCAGGGGGGTTAATGAGCAGTTCTTC
TRBJ1-4	TRBV9	.	.	CASSIRPSNEKLFF	TGTGCCAGCAGTATTCGACCATCTAATGAAAAACTGTTTTTT
TRBJ1-1	TRBV19	TRBD1	.	CASRVGQPNTEAFF	TGTGCCAGTAGAGTGGGACAGCCGAACACTGAAGCTTTCTTT
TRBJ2-1	TRBV5-8	.	.	CASSRTGAYNEQFF	TGTGCCAGCAGCAGGACGGGGGCCTACAATGAGCAGTTCTTC
TRBJ2-1	TRBV9	.	.	CASSTRLSSYNEQFF	TGTGCCAGCAGCACCAGACTTAGCTCCTACAATGAGCAGTTCTTC
TRBJ1-2	TRBV11-2	TRBD1	.	CASSLGTGQNYGYTF	TGTGCCAGCAGCTTGGGGACGGGACAGAACTATGGCTACACCTTC
TRBJ1-1	TRBV18	TRBD1	.	CASSPLQQGFSVEAFF	TGTGCCAGCTCACCTTTGCAACAGGGGTTCTCTGTTGAAGCTTTCTTT
TRBJ2-2	TRBV5-3	TRBD2	.	CARSPGPTSVANTGELFF	TGTGCCAGAAGCCCAGGCCCCACTAGCGTCGCGAACACCGGGGAGCTGTTTTTT
TRBJ2-3	TRBV7-6	.	.	CASSLDRPATDTQYF	TGTGCCAGCAGCTTAGATAGACCGGCTACAGATACGCAGTATTTT
TRBJ2-1	TRBV7-2	.	.	CASSWDGFNEQFF	TGTGCCAGCAGCTGGGACGGGTTCAATGAGCAGTTCTTC
TRBJ2-7	TRBV9	.	.	CASSVEASSSYEQYF	TGTGCCAGCAGCGTAGAAGCGAGCAGCTCCTACGAGCAGTACTTC
TRBJ2-1	TRBV14	.	.	CASSPLMVGFNEQFF	TGTGCCAGCAGCCCTCTGATGGTCGGGTTCAATGAGCAGTTCTTC
TRBJ1-1	TRBV6-5	.	.	CASSSGRGGKNTEAFF	TGTGCCAGCAGTTCAGGCCGGGGAGGGAAGAACACTGAAGCTTTCTTT
TRBJ1-6	TRBV19	.	.	CASSKARVSSPLHF	TGTGCCAGTAGTAAAGCCAGGGTTAGTTCACCCCTCCACTTT
TRBJ1-2	TRBV2	.	.	CASSERGAGFGYTF	TGTGCCAGCAGTGAACGCGGGGCCGGATTTGGCTACACCTTC
TRBJ2-7	TRBV7-6	.	.	CASSPYQGWEQYF	TGTGCCAGCAGCCCCTACCAGGGGTGGGAGCAGTACTTC
TRBJ1-1	TRBV30	.	few	CAWTVGLYEAFF	TGTGCCTGGACTGTGGGGCTTTATGAAGCTTTCTTT
TRBJ2-2	TRBV14	TRBD2	.	CASSSLAGGHGELFF	TGTGCCAGCAGCTCCCTAGCGGGGGGACACGGGGAGCTGTTTTTT
TRBJ2-1	TRBV25-1	TRBD2	.	CASSRAGAYNEQFF	TGTGCCAGCAGTCGAGCGGGGGCCTACAATGAGCAGTTCTTC
TRBJ1-3	TRBV19	.	.	CASSNSAISGNTIYF	TGTGCCAGTAGTAACAGCGCGATCTCTGGAAACACCATATATTTT
TRBJ2-5	TRBV7-2	.	.	CASSLQGLETQYF	TGTGCCAGCAGCTTACAGGGTCTAGAGACCCAGTACTTC
TRBJ2-5	TRBV18	.	.	CASSPNQETQYF	TGTGCCAGCTCACCGAACCAAGAGACCCAGTACTTC
TRBJ2-2	TRBV10-3	.	.	CAISAGAGTGELFF	TGTGCCATCAGTGCAGGGGCTGGGACCGGGGAGCTGTTTTTT
TRBJ2-5	TRBV25-1	TRBD1	.	CASSETGGVRQETQYF	TGTGCCAGCAGTGAAACAGGGGGCGTGAGACAAGAGACCCAGTACTTC
TRBJ2-1	TRBV14	.	once	CASSRARGATYNEQFF	TGTGCCAGCAGCCGGGCCAGGGGAGCCACCTACAATGAGCAGTTCTTC
TRBJ2-3	TRBV2	.	.	CVSNKGGNTDTQYF	TGTGTCTCGAATAAGGGGGGCAACACAGATACGCAGTATTTT
TRBJ1-6	TRBV19	.	few	CASSISRSPLHF	TGTGCCAGTAGTATCTCTCGGTCACCCCTCCACTTT
TRBJ1-3	TRBV5-1	.	.	CASSLDRGSGNTIYF	TGCGCCAGCAGCTTGGATCGGGGCTCTGGAAACACCATATATTTT
TRBJ1-2	TRBV6-1	TRBD1	.	CASSEAGQVYGYTF	TGTGCCAGCAGTGAAGCGGGACAGGTTTATGGCTACACCTTC
TRBJ1-2	TRBV20-1	.	.	CSASRLGGYTF	TGCAGTGCTAGTCGGCTTGGGGGCTACACCTTC
TRBJ2-2	TRBV7-2	.	once	CASSRDGNTGELFF	TGTGCCAGCAGCCGTGACGGAAACACCGGGGAGCTGTTTTTT
TRBJ1-5	TRBV6-6	.	.	CASTGGNPQHF	TGTGCCAGCACCGGTGGTAACCCCCAGCATTTT
TRBJ2-5	TRBV5-1	.	.	CASRRQGGETQYF	TGCGCCAGCAGGAGACAGGGAGGGGAGACCCAGTACTTC
TRBJ1-6	TRBV12-2	.	.	CASRCPGPPYNSPLHF	TGTGCAAGTCGCTGCCCGGGACCCCCCTATAATTCACCCCTCCACTTT
TRBJ2-3	TRBV7-9	TRBD2	.	CASTSASGGADTQYF	TGTGCCAGCACCTCTGCTAGCGGGGGGGCAGATACGCAGTATTTT
TRBJ2-7	TRBV5-1	TRBD2	.	CASSPSGGDYEQYF	TGCGCCAGCAGCCCAAGCGGGGGGGACTACGAGCAGTACTTC
TRBJ1-3	TRBV19	.	.	CASSLPSITPARVAGNTIYF	TGTGCCAGTAGTCTCCCCAGTATTACCCCCGCCAGGGTAGCTGGAAACACCATATATTTT
TRBJ1-4	TRBV7-6	.	.	CASSPTTWEGEKLFF	TGTGCCAGCAGCCCTACAACTTGGGAGGGGGAAAAACTGTTTTTT
TRBJ1-2	TRBV6-1	.	.	CASRDRNNGYTF	TGTGCCAGCAGAGATCGGAACAATGGCTACACCTTC
TRBJ1-2	TRBV9	TRBD1	.	CASSATGYRDGYTF	TGTGCCAGCAGCGCGACAGGGTATAGAGATGGCTACACCTTC
TRBJ2-7	TRBV5-4	TRBD1	.	CASSLGEGATYEQYF	TGTGCCAGCAGCTTGGGTGAGGGGGCAACCTACGAGCAGTACTTC
TRBJ1-3	TRBV15	.	.	CATSPRGPGNTIYF	TGTGCCACCAGCCCACGGGGCCCCGGAAACACCATATATTTT
TRBJ2-7	TRBV6-6	.	.	CASSFQTGSHEQYF	TGTGCCAGCAGCTTTCAAACAGGGAGCCACGAGCAGTACTTC
TRBJ2-7	TRBV6-1	TRBD1	once	CASSARDRGSYEQYF	TGTGCCAGCAGTGCCCGGGACAGGGGCTCCTACGAGCAGTACTTC
TRBJ1-6	TRBV7-6	TRBD1	once	CASSLKGAAAPLHF	TGTGCCAGCAGCTTAAAGGGGGCGGCGGCACCCCTCCACTTT
TRBJ1-4	TRBV7-2	.	.	CASSLKYGSGRAEKLFF	TGTGCCAGCAGCTTAAAGTATGGGTCAGGGAGGGCTGAAAAACTGTTTTTT
TRBJ2-3	TRBV19	TRBD1	.	CASALGGQGTDTQYF	TGTGCCAGTGCATTGGGGGGACAGGGGACAGATACGCAGTATTTT
TRBJ2-3	TRBV19	.	.	CASSVSVSDTQYF	TGTGCCAGTAGTGTCTCCGTCTCGGATACGCAGTATTTT
TRBJ1-5	TRBV28	TRBD1	few	CASRETGNRNQPQHF	TGTGCCAGCAGAGAGACAGGGAATCGCAATCAGCCCCAGCATTTT
TRBJ1-1	TRBV28	.	.	CASKTVMWGRTEAFF	TGTGCCAGCAAGACGGTAATGTGGGGTCGCACTGAAGCTTTCTTT